This TCR beta chain was identified during a study of blood T cell repertoires in COVID-19 (dated by TCRdb to 2019 to 2021). In the study overall: The collaborator samples originated in the United States, Italy and Spain and spanned the acute and convalescent phases of COVID-19. The material from the prospective study consisted of cDNA or gDNA derived from T cells, B-cell-depleted T cells, or PBMCs. The dataset comprised deeply sampled blood TCRbeta repertoires from subjects exposed to, actively infected with, or recovered from COVID-19. The repertoires were released in a freely available public database intended as a resource for research on the immune response to SARS-CoV-2. The samples were drawn from the first 160 participants of the ongoing ImmuneRACE study and from over a thousand subjects provided by 6 global collaborators. A de-identified subject ID, COVID-19 status, age in years and sex were almost always included in the sample metadata. Where available, HLA class I and class II types were taken from metadata supplied by the sample provider and were not determined by assay-based typing.

As to this clone: This clone's antigen is unknown. No base qualities exist here, and no much larger clone lies one base off it.

TCRbeta CDR3 regions were amplified from genomic DNA using the immunoSEQ Assay, a bias-controlled multiplex PCR. On the study's bioinformatics: The number of nucleated cells in each sample was estimated by amplification of reference gene primers within the assay. Sequence reads were collapsed and filtered to measure the absolute abundance of every unique TCRbeta CDR3 rearrangement. For each sample, productive Simpson clonality was calculated as the square root of Simpson's diversity index over productive rearrangements. The clones in this table, taken by TCRdb from immuneACCESS, are in-frame only. Not every clone is retained; where verified, under half of the shortfall comes from an unresolved V gene, and the cause of the rest is unknown. V and J calls and clone size follow that table, whereas D and trimming were derived from the DNA. The sample table holds a few hundred thousand clones, of which about 90% were seen once. Around 2.1% of the sample rests with the top ten.

V and J are truncated by 5 bases and 9 bases respectively, leaving an intervening sequence of 11 bases. Inclusive of the bounding cysteine and phenylalanine, the CDR3 is 12 residues long. Only the CDR3 DNA stays, 36 bases, in frame from base 1. According to the germline V gene (reference sequence), CDR1 reads MNHEY and CDR2 reads SMNVEV. What the authors observed across the whole study: The quantity of clinical and demographic metadata differed by source and by participant and was supplied without curation.

Each collaborating institution followed its own protocols to collect whole blood in K2EDTA tubes. For TCRbeta analysis, collaborators shipped samples in one of three forms: frozen whole blood, isolated PBMCs, or DNA extracted from either of those sample types. Sequences were obtained from peripheral blood. This clonotype was sampled from a man aged 18-30 years with active or convalescent COVID-19. The V and J genes are TRBV27 and TRBJ2-1; possibly the D gene is TRBD2, per 5 matching bases. The DNA is TGTGCCAGCAGTCGGGGTGTTGGTGAGCAGTTCTTC. This codes for CASSRGVGEQFF.